This T cell receptor (beta chain) originates from a study of T cell repertoires in cytomegalovirus infection. Study overall: Both a matching HLA type and CMV infection were indicated by public TCR beta signatures.

V was clipped by 5 bases and J by 3 bases; unmatched bases: 8. The germline V gene has CDR1 MNHEY and CDR2 SVGAGI. CDR3 length: 15 amino acids. TCRdb used MiXCR to reprocess the reads, holding one entry per CDR3 protein. Of around 450,000 distinct CDR3 sequences in the sample, around 11% were seen once. A few counts support this clonotype. This receptor was identified in a human donor in good health (CMV status not recorded). Some clones in this sample may be carry-over from other donors' samples. Sequenced input: PBMCs. The V and J genes are TRBV6-5 and TRBJ2-3; 7 bases fit TRBD1. This chain's CDR3 is CASSQGDLRTDTQYF. The CDR3 nucleotides are TGTGCCAGCAGTCAGGGGGATTTGAGAACAGATACGCAGTATTTT.